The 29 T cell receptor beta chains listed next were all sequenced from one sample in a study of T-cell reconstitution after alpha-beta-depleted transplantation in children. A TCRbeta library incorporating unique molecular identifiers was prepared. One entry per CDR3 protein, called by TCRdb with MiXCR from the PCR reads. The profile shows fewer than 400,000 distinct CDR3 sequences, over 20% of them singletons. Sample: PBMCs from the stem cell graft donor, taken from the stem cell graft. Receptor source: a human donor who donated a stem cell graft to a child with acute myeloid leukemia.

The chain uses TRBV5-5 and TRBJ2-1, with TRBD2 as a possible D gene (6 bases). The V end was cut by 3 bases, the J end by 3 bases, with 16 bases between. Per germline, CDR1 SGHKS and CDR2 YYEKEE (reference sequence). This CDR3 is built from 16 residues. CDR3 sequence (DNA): TGTGCCAGCAGCTCGGGAGCTGGAGACTTCTACAATGAGCAGTTCTTC. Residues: CASSSGAGDFYNEQFF.

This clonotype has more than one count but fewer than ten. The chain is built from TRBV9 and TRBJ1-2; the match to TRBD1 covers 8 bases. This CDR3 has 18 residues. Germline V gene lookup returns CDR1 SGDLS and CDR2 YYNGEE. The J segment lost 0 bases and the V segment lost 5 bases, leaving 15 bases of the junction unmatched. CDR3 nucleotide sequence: TGTGCCAGCAGTGCCGTGGGGCAGGGGGCGTACCCTAACTATGGCTACACCTTC. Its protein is CASSAVGQGAYPNYGYTF.

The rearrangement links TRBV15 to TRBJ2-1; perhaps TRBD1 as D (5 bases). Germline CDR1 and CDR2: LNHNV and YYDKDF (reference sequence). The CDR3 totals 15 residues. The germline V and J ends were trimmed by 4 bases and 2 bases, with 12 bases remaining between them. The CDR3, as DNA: TGTGCCACCAGCACCAGAGCAGGGCCCTACAATGAGCAGTTCTTC. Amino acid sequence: CATSTRAGPYNEQFF. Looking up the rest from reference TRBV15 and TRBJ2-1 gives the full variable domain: DAMVIQNPRYQVTQFGKPVTLSCSQTLNHNVMYWYQQKSSQAPKLLFHYYDKDFNNEADTPDNFQSRRPNTSFCFLDIRSPGLGDTAMYLCATSTRAGPYNEQFFGPGTRLTVL.

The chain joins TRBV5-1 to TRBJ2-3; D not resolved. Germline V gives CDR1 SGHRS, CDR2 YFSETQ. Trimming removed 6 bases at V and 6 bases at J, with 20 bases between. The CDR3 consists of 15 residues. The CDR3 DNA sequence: TGCGCCAGCAAAGACCCGGTTCGCCGTCGGGATACGCAGTATTTT. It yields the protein CASKDPVRRRDTQYF.

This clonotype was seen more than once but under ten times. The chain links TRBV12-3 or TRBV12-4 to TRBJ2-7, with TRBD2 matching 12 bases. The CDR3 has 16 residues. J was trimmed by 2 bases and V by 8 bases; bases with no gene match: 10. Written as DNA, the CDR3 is TGTGCCAGCGGCCAACTAGCGGGAGGTTACACCTACGAGCAGTACTTC. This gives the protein CASGQLAGGYTYEQYF.

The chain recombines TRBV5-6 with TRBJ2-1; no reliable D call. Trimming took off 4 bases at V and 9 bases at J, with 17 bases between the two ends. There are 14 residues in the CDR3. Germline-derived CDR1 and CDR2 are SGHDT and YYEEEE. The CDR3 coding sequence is TGTGCCAGCAGCACACCACAACAAGCTGGTGAGCAGTTCTTC. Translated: CASSTPQQAGEQFF. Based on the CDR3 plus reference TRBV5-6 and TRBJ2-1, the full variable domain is DAGVTQSPTHLIKTRGQQVTLRCSPKSGHDTVSWYQQALGQGPQFIFQYYEEEERQRGNFPDRFSGHQFPNYSSELNVNALLLGDSALYLCASSTPQQAGEQFFGPGTRLTVL.

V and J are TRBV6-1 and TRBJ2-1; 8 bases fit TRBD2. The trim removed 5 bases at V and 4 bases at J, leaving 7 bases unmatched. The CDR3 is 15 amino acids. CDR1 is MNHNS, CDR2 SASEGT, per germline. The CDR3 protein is CASSLGTRGYNEQFF. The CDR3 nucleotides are TGTGCCAGCAGTCTCGGGACTAGAGGGTACAATGAGCAGTTCTTC.

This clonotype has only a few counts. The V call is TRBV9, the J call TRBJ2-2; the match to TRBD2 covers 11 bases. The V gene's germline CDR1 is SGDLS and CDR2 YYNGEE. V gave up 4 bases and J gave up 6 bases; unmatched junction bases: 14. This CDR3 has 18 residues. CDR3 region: CASSPTPTSGSSSGELFF. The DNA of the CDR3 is TGTGCCAGCAGCCCAACCCCTACTAGCGGGAGTTCTTCCGGGGAGCTGTTTTTT.

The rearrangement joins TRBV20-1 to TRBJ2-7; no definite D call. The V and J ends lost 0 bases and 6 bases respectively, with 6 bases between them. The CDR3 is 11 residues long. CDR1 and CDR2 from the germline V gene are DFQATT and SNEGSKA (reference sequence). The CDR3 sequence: CSARDHPEQYF. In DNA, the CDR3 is TGCAGTGCTAGAGATCATCCCGAGCAGTACTTC.

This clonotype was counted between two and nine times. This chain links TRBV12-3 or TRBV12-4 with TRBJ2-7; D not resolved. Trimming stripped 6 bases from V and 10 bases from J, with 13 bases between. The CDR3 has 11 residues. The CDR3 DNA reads TGTGCCAGCAGCGATTCGGGCCAACAGTACTTC. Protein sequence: CASSDSGQQYF.

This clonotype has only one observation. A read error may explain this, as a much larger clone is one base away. The CDR3 region has the DNA TGCAGTGCTAGAGATTTGGACGGAATCCAAGAGACCCAGTGCTTC. Protein sequence: CSARDLDGIQETQCF. V is TRBV20-1 and J is TRBJ2-5; D not resolved. CDR3 size: 15 residues. The germline V gene has CDR1 DFQATT and CDR2 SNEGSKA (reference sequence).

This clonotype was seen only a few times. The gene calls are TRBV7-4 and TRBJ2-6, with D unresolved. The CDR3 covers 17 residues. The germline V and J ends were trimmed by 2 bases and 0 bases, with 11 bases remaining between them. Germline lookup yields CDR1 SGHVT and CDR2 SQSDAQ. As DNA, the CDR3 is TGTGCCAGCAGCTTATGCCTAAGGACCTCTGGGGCCAACGTCCTGACTTTC. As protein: CASSLCLRTSGANVLTF.

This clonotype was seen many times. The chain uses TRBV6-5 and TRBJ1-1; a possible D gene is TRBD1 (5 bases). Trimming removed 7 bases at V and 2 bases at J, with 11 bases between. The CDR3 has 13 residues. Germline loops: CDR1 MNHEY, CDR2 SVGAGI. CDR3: CASNQGSNTEAFF. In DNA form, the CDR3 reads TGTGCCAGCAACCAGGGCTCAAACACTGAAGCTTTCTTT.

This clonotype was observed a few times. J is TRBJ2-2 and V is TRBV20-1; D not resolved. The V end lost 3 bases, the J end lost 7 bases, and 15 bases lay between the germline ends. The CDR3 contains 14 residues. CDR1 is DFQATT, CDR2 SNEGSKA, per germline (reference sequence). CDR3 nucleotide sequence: TGCAGTGCTAGCCGGTCAGCGAAAGGCGGGGAGCTGTTTTTT. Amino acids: CSASRSAKGGELFF.

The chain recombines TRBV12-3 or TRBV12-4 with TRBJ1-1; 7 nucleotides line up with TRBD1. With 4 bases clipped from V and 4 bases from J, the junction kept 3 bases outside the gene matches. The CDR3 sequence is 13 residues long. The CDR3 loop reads CASSSSGGTEAFF. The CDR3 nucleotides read TGTGCCAGCAGTTCCTCAGGGGGCACTGAAGCTTTCTTT.

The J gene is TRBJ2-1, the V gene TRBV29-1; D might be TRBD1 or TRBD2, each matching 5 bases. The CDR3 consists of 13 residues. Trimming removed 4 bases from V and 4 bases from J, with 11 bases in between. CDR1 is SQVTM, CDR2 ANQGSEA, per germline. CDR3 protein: CSVVGTLYNEQFF. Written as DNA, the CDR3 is TGCAGCGTTGTGGGGACGTTATACAATGAGCAGTTCTTC.

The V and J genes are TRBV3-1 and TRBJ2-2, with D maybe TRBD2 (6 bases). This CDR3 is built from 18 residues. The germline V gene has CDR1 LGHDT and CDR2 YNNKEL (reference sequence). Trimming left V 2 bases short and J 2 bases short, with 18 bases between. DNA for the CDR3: TGTGCCAGCAGCCAACAGCCTATAGCGGCCCTCAACACCGGGGAGCTGTTTTTT. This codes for CASSQQPIAALNTGELFF. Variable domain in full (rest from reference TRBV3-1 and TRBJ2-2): DTAVSQTPKYLVTQMGNDKSIKCEQNLGHDTMYWYKQDSKKFLKIMFSYNNKELIINETVPNRFSPKSPDKAHLNLHINSLELGDSAVYFCASSQQPIAALNTGELFFGEGSRLTVL.

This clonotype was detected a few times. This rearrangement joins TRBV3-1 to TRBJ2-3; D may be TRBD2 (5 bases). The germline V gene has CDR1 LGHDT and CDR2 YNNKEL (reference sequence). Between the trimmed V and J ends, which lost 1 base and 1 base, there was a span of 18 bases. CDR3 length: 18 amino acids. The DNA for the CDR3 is TGTGCCAGCAGCCAAGGAGGGTCGTGGCCCGTAGGCACAGATACGCAGTATTTT. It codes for CASSQGGSWPVGTDTQYF.

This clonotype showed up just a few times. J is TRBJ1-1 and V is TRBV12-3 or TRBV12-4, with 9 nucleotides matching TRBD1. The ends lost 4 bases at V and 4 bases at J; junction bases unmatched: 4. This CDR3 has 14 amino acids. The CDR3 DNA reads TGTGCCAGCAGTTCTTGGACAGGGGCCACTGAAGCTTTCTTT. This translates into CASSSWTGATEAFF.

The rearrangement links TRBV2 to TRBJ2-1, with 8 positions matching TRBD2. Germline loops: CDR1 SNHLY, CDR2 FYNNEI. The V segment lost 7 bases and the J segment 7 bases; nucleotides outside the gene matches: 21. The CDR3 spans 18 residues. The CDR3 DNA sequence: TGTGCCAGCACACTAGCGGTTTGGGCACTGCCTAAGGTGAATGAGCAGTTCTTC. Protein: CASTLAVWALPKVNEQFF. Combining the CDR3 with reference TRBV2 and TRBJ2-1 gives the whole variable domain EPEVTQTPSHQVTQMGQEVILRCVPISNHLYFYWYRQILGQKVEFLVSFYNNEISEKSEIFDDQFSVERPDGSNFTLKIRSTKLEDSAMYFCASTLAVWALPKVNEQFFGPGTRLTVL.

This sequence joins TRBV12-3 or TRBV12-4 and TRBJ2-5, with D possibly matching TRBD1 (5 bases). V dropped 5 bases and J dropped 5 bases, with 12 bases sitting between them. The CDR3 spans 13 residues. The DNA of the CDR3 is TGTGCCAGCAGTCCCTTTGGGGCTGAGACCCAGTACTTC. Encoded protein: CASSPFGAETQYF.

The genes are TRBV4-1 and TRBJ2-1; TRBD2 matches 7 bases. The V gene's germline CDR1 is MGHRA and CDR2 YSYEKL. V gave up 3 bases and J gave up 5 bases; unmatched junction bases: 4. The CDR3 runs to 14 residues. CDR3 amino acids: CASSHPGLHNEQFF. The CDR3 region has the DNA TGCGCCAGCAGCCACCCGGGACTACACAATGAGCAGTTCTTC.

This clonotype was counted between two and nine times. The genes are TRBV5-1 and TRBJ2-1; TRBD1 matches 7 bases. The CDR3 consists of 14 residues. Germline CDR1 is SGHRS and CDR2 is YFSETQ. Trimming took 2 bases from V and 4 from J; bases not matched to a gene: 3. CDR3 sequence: CASSFPGQYNEQFF. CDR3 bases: TGCGCCAGCAGCTTCCCGGGACAGTACAATGAGCAGTTCTTC. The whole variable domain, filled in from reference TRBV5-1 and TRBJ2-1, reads KAGVTQTPRYLIKTRGQQVTLSCSPISGHRSVSWYQQTPGQGLQFLFEYFSETQRNKGNFPGRFSGRQFSNSRSEMNVSTLELGDSALYLCASSFPGQYNEQFFGPGTRLTVL.

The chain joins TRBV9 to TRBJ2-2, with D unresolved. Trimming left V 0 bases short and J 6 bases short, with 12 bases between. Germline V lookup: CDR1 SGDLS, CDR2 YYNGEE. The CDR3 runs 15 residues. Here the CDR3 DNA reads TGTGCCAGCAGCGTAGAGGTTGCGGCGGCCGGGGAGCTGTTTTTT. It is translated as CASSVEVAAAGELFF.

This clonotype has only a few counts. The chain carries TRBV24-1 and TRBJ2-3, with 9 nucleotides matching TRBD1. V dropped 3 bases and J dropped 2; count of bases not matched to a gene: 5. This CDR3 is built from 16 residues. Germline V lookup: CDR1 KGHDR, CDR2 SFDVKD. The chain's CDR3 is CATSDRTGVYTDTQYF. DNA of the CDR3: TGTGCCACCAGTGATCGGACAGGGGTTTACACAGATACGCAGTATTTT.

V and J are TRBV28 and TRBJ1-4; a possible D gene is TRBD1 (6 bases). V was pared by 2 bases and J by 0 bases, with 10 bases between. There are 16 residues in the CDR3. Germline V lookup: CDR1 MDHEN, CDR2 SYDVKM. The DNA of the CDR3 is TGTGCCAGCAGTTTACGCGGGGGCGCAACTAATGAAAAACTGTTTTTT. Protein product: CASSLRGGATNEKLFF. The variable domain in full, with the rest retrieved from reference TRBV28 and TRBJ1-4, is DVKVTQSSRYLVKRTGEKVFLECVQDMDHENMFWYRQDPGLGLRLIYFSYDVKMKEKGDIPEGYSVSREKKERFSLILESASTNQTSMYLCASSLRGGATNEKLFFGSGTQLSVL.

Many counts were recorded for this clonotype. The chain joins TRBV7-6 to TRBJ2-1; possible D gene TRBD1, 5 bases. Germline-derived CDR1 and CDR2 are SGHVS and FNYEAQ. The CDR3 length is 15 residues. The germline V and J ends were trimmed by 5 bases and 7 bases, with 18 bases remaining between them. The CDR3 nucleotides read TGTGCCAGCAGCCTGCTAAGGGGCGTCTTGAATGAGCAGTTCTTC. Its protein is CASSLLRGVLNEQFF. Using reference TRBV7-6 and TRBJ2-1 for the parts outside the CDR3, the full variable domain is GAGVSQSPRYKVTKRGQDVALRCDPISGHVSLYWYRQALGQGPEFLTYFNYEAQQDKSGLPNDRFSAERPEGSISTLTIQRTEQRDSAMYRCASSLLRGVLNEQFFGPGTRLTVL.

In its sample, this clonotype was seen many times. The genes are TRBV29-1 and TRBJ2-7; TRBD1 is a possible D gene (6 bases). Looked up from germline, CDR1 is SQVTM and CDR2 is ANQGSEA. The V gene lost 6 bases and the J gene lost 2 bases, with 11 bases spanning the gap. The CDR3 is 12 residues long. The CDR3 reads CSVGDTAYEQYF. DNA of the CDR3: TGCAGCGTAGGGGACACCGCCTACGAGCAGTACTTC.

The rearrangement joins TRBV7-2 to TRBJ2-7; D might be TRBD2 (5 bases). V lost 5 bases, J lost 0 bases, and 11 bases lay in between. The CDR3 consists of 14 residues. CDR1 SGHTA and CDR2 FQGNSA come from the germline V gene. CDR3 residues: CASSPELASYEQYF. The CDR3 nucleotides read TGTGCCAGCAGCCCGGAGCTAGCCTCCTACGAGCAGTACTTC.